These 27 T cell receptor beta chains came from one sample sequenced in a study of blood T cell repertoires in COVID-19. Generated by immunoSEQ multiplex PCR, the TCRdb table keeps only in-frame clones and is missing some. The repertoire holds about 80,000 clones, with approximately 76% as singletons. Specimen: peripheral blood. The receptors here all came from a man in his sixties or seventies with active or convalescent COVID-19.

The chain combines TRBV5-1 with TRBJ2-2; D is perhaps TRBD2 (7 bases). With 4 bases removed from V and 0 bases from J, the gap between germline ends came to 13 bases. In germline, CDR1 is SGHRS, CDR2 YFSETQ. CDR3 length equals 16 residues. CDR3 sequence (DNA): TGCGCCAGCAGCCCTACGGGGGGCGCGAACACCGGGGAGCTGTTTTTT. It encodes CASSPTGGANTGELFF. Full variable domain (rest looked up from reference TRBV5-1 and TRBJ2-2): KAGVTQTPRYLIKTRGQQVTLSCSPISGHRSVSWYQQTPGQGLQFLFEYFSETQRNKGNFPGRFSGRQFSNSRSEMNVSTLELGDSALYLCASSPTGGANTGELFFGEGSRLTVL.

This chain connects TRBV7-8 to TRBJ2-3; 11 positions match TRBD1. The CDR3 runs 16 residues. With V trimmed by 5 bases and J by 4 bases, 8 bases remained unmatched. The V gene's germline CDR1 is SGHVS and CDR2 FQNEAQ. The CDR3 loop is CASSPRTGGYSDTQYF. The CDR3 bases are TGTGCCAGCAGCCCCCGGACAGGGGGCTATTCAGATACGCAGTATTTT.

The chain combines TRBV10-1 with TRBJ2-2; D perhaps matches TRBD2 (6 bases). The V gene lost 3 bases and the J gene lost 1 base, with 12 bases spanning the gap. CDR3 length equals 16 residues. Germline V lookup: CDR1 WNHNN, CDR2 SYGVQD (reference sequence). In DNA form, the CDR3 reads TGCGCCAGCAGTGACCTGACTAGTGGGAACACCGGGGAGCTGTTTTTT. Protein sequence: CASSDLTSGNTGELFF.

The chain combines TRBV29-1 with TRBJ2-7; 8 bases line up with TRBD1. V lost 3 bases and J lost 2; bases outside the gene matches: 3. In germline, CDR1 is SQVTM, CDR2 ANQGSEA. The CDR3 is made up of 13 amino acids. The CDR3, as DNA: TGCAGCGTTGAGAGACAGGGGACCTACGAGCAGTACTTC. Translating gives CSVERQGTYEQYF.

The gene calls are TRBV19 and TRBJ1-5, with D perhaps TRBD1 (5 bases). The germline gives CDR1 LNHDA, CDR2 SQIVND (reference sequence). This CDR3 is built from 15 residues. The ends were cut back, 7 bases at V and 4 bases at J, with 17 bases in the middle. The CDR3 region is CASTPGNFANQPQHF. CDR3 nucleotide sequence: TGTGCCAGTACCCCAGGGAATTTTGCGAATCAGCCCCAGCATTTT.

The chain joins TRBV5-5 to TRBJ1-1; no reliable D call. The CDR3 runs to 15 residues. From germline, CDR1 is SGHKS and CDR2 YYEKEE (reference sequence). V was trimmed by 0 bases and J by 2 bases, leaving 11 bases between them. In nucleotides, the CDR3 is TGTGCCAGCAGCTTGGACGGGTTTTCTAACACTGAAGCTTTCTTT. Protein product: CASSLDGFSNTEAFF.

The chain couples TRBV4-2 to TRBJ2-1; D gene ambiguous. Between the trimmed V and J ends, which lost 0 bases and 4 bases, there was a span of 7 bases. The CDR3 consists of 14 residues. In germline, CDR1 is LGHNA, CDR2 YNFKEQ. The CDR3 coding sequence is TGTGCCAGCAGCCAAGATCGAGAGTACAATGAGCAGTTCTTC. This sequence encodes CASSQDREYNEQFF.

J is TRBJ1-5 and V is TRBV2; 7 bases agree with TRBD1. Trimming removed 6 bases from V and 6 bases from J; junction bases left unmatched: 8. The germline V gene has CDR1 SNHLY and CDR2 FYNNEI. CDR3 length: 14 amino acids. Written as DNA, the CDR3 is TGTGCCAGCAGAACCGAGGGGGCAGGTCAGCCCCAGCATTTT. The encoded protein is CASRTEGAGQPQHF.

This chain uses TRBV24-1 with TRBJ1-4; 9 bases match TRBD1. Germline V CDR1 and CDR2: KGHDR, SFDVKD. This CDR3 has 15 residues. The V gene end was trimmed by 3 bases and the J gene end by 7 bases; junction bases not matched to a gene: 5. CDR3 residues: CATSDAGTGSEKLFF. The CDR3 DNA follows: TGTGCCACCAGTGATGCCGGGACAGGGTCTGAAAAACTGTTTTTT.

The J gene is TRBJ1-4, the V gene TRBV5-1, with D possibly matching TRBD1 (6 bases). V was shortened by 4 bases and J by 8 bases, with 15 bases between the two germline ends. CDR3 length: 14 residues. CDR1 is SGHRS and CDR2 is YFSETQ in the germline V gene. The CDR3: CASSAGARGEKLFF. CDR3 in DNA: TGCGCCAGCAGCGCAGGGGCAAGGGGGGAAAAACTGTTTTTT.

The chain has TRBV2 and TRBJ2-3; D ambiguous. Trimming removed 5 bases from V and 2 bases from J, with 23 bases in between. Germline CDR1 SNHLY, CDR2 FYNNEI. The CDR3 spans 18 residues. CDR3 sequence (DNA): TGTGCCAGCAGTCCGCGACCTAACGTTGGGCCGAACACAGATACGCAGTATTTT. Its protein product is CASSPRPNVGPNTDTQYF. Filled out from reference TRBV2 and TRBJ2-3, the complete variable domain reads EPEVTQTPSHQVTQMGQEVILRCVPISNHLYFYWYRQILGQKVEFLVSFYNNEISEKSEIFDDQFSVERPDGSNFTLKIRSTKLEDSAMYFCASSPRPNVGPNTDTQYFGPGTRLTVL.

CDR3 region: CASRGTANYGYTF. The DNA of the CDR3 is TGTGCCAGCAGAGGGACAGCGAACTATGGCTACACCTTC. The chain uses TRBV11-2 and TRBJ1-2; 7 bases align to TRBD1. V trimming: 6 bases; J trimming: 2 bases; junction bases outside the gene matches: 3. The CDR3 has 13 amino acids. Germline V lookup: CDR1 SGHAT, CDR2 FQNNGV.

The chain employs TRBV6-5 and TRBJ1-2, with TRBD1 identical over 9 bases. The CDR3 has 14 residues. J gave up 8 bases and V 4 bases, and 8 bases lay outside the gene matches. CDR1 and CDR2 from the germline V gene are MNHEY and SVGAGI. The CDR3: CASSLSTGGRGYTF. CDR3 DNA sequence: TGTGCCAGCAGTTTAAGTACAGGGGGCCGCGGCTACACCTTC.

CDR3 sequence (DNA): TGTGCCACCAGTGATTTATATAGCGGGGGAGCTTACAATGAGCAGTTCTTC. It encodes CATSDLYSGGAYNEQFF. The chain links TRBV24-1 to TRBJ2-1; 9 bases are shared with TRBD2. The CDR3 contains 17 residues. Germline lookup yields CDR1 KGHDR and CDR2 SFDVKD. Germline trimming cut 1 base from V and 4 bases from J; bases unmatched to any gene: 7.

The chain is built from TRBV7-2 and TRBJ2-7, with 9 bases aligning to TRBD1. CDR1 and CDR2 from the germline V gene are SGHTA and FQGNSA. CDR3 size: 16 residues. Losses at the gene ends were 5 bases for V and 2 bases for J; bases not matched to a gene: 10. CDR3: CASSPYTGTGPYEQYF. CDR3 DNA: TGTGCCAGCAGCCCCTACACCGGGACAGGGCCCTACGAGCAGTACTTC.

The chain couples TRBV7-8 to TRBJ2-3; 10 bases are shared with TRBD2. Germline values: CDR1 SGHVS, CDR2 FQNEAQ. The CDR3 totals 16 residues. The V segment lost 3 bases and the J segment 6 bases; nucleotides outside the gene matches: 9. CDR3 nucleotide sequence: TGTGCCAGCAGCTTTAGGGCTAGCGGGGGCTGGGATACGCAGTATTTT. Translating gives CASSFRASGGWDTQYF.

The rearrangement joins TRBV24-1 to TRBJ2-2; the match to TRBD2 covers 7 bases. Germline trimming cut 6 bases from V and 6 bases from J; bases unmatched to any gene: 9. Germline V gives CDR1 KGHDR, CDR2 SFDVKD. The CDR3 sequence is 15 residues long. CDR3 DNA: TGTGCCACCAGTTCGGGAGGTCAGGGCCCCGGGGAGCTGTTTTTT. Protein: CATSSGGQGPGELFF.

The chain is built from TRBV10-3 and TRBJ2-2; the match to TRBD2 covers 14 bases. Germline values: CDR1 ENHRY, CDR2 SYGVKD. This CDR3 has 15 residues. V lost 6 bases, J lost 4 bases, and 1 base stayed unmatched. CDR3 loop: CAISGTSGGTGELFF. DNA for the CDR3: TGTGCCATCAGCGGGACTAGCGGGGGCACCGGGGAGCTGTTTTTT.

This chain joins TRBV6-1 and TRBJ2-2; no clear D. V was clipped by 7 bases and J by 1 base, with 4 bases between them. Germline V gene sequence: CDR1 MNHNS, CDR2 SASEGT. CDR3 length equals 12 residues. The CDR3 loop reads CASNLNTGELFF. In nucleotides, the CDR3 is TGTGCCAGCAACTTGAACACCGGGGAGCTGTTTTTT.

As concerns this clone: The same CDR3 is also encoded by other DNA sequences in this sample. V is TRBV7-8 and J is TRBJ2-5; 14 nucleotides line up with TRBD2. The CDR3 has 16 amino acids. The trim removed 4 bases at V and 3 bases at J, leaving 4 bases unmatched. Germline V CDR1 and CDR2: SGHVS, FQNEAQ. The CDR3 coding sequence is TGTGCCAGCAGCTCCCAGACTAGCGGGGGGGAAGAGACCCAGTACTTC. Its protein product is CASSSQTSGGEETQYF.

The sample holds one count of this clone. The chain is built from TRBV9 and TRBJ2-2; 9 bases map to TRBD1. The CDR3 length is 15 residues. V shed 3 bases and J 4 bases; nucleotides not matched to a gene: 4. Germline V CDR1 and CDR2: SGDLS, YYNGEE. CDR3 bases: TGTGCCAGCAGCGAGACAGGGGGGAGCACCGGGGAGCTGTTTTTT. Amino acids: CASSETGGSTGELFF. Full variable domain (outside the CDR3, taken from reference TRBV9 and TRBJ2-2): DSGVTQTPKHLITATGQRVTLRCSPRSGDLSVYWYQQSLDQGLQFLIQYYNGEERAKGNILERFSAQQFPDLHSELNLSSLELGDSALYFCASSETGGSTGELFFGEGSRLTVL.

This clone was found once. The V and J genes are TRBV11-3 and TRBJ2-7, with 10 bases matching TRBD1. Trimming removed 4 bases from V and 1 base from J; junction bases left unmatched: 7. Germline V gene lookup returns CDR1 SGHNT and CDR2 YENEEA. This CDR3 has 16 residues. The CDR3 DNA reads as TGTGCCAGCAGCTCCCTCTTGGGACAGGGGTCCTACGAGCAGTACTTC. It specifies CASSSLLGQGSYEQYF.

The chain is built from TRBV2 and TRBJ1-3, with 8 bases identical to TRBD1. The CDR3 runs 15 residues. Per the germline V gene, CDR1 is SNHLY and CDR2 is FYNNEI. Germline trimming cut 6 bases from V and 10 bases from J; bases unmatched to any gene: 14. The CDR3 DNA follows: TGTGCCAGCAGGAAGGATTCAGGGGGCACGGGGACCATATATTTT. Its translation: CASRKDSGGTGTIYF.

To note about this clone: The sample contains more than one DNA sequence encoding this CDR3. This chain uses TRBV6-1 with TRBJ1-6, with 9 bases matching TRBD1. Looked up from germline, CDR1 is MNHNS and CDR2 is SASEGT. The V and J ends lost 3 bases and 10 bases, in that order; junction bases with no gene match: 1. The CDR3 runs 13 residues. The CDR3 coding sequence is TGTGCCAGCAGTGAGACAGGGGGATCACCCCTCCACTTT. Protein sequence: CASSETGGSPLHF.

The chain uses TRBV7-6 and TRBJ1-1; 8 nucleotides align to TRBD1. CDR1 is SGHVS, CDR2 FNYEAQ, per germline. V lost 4 bases, J lost 7 bases, and 14 bases stayed unmatched. The CDR3 runs to 16 residues. As DNA, the CDR3 is TGTGCCAGCAGCTCATTCGCCGGGACAGGTTTAAATGAAGCTTTCTTT. Its protein is CASSSFAGTGLNEAFF.

The chain uses TRBV4-2 and TRBJ2-5; D might be TRBD2 (5 bases). This CDR3 is built from 16 residues. Trimming shortened V by 0 bases and J by 2 bases, and 13 bases separated the two germline ends. The germline gives CDR1 LGHNA, CDR2 YNFKEQ. CDR3 nucleotide sequence: TGTGCCAGCAGCCAAGAGACGACTACGCCTCAAGAGACCCAGTACTTC. Its translation is CASSQETTTPQETQYF.

This clone is a singleton in its sample. CDR3 nucleotides: TGTGCCAGCAGCTTGGGCGCGGGGGCGAACACAGATACGCAGTATTTT. Translation: CASSLGAGANTDTQYF. The chain uses TRBV5-5 and TRBJ2-3; TRBD2 might be the D (7 bases). V lost 0 bases, J lost 2 bases, and 13 bases lay in between. CDR1 is SGHKS, CDR2 YYEKEE, per germline (reference sequence). The CDR3 has 16 amino acids.